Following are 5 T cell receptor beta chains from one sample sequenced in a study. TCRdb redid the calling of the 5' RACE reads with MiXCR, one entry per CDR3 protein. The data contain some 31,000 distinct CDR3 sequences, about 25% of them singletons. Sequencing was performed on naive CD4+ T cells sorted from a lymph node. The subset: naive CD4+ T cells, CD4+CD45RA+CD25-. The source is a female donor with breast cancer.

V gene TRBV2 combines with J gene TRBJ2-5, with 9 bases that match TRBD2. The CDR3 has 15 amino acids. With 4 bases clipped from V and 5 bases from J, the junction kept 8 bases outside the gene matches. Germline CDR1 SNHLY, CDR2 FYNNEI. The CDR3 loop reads CASSGIAGVQETQYF. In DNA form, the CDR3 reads TGTGCCAGCAGTGGTATAGCGGGAGTCCAGGAGACCCAGTACTTC.

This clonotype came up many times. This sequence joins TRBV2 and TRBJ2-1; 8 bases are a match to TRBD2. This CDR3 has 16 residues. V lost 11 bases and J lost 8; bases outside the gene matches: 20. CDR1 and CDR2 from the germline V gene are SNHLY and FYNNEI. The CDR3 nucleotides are TGTGCCCGAACTCTTAGCGGGATAGTCAATAAAGATGAGCAGTTCTTC. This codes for CARTLSGIVNKDEQFF.

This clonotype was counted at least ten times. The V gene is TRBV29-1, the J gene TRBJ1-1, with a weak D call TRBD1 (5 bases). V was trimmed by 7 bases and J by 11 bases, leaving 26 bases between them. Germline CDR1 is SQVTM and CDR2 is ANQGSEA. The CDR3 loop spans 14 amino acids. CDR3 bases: TGCAGCGCCCATCCACCCTCGGTTAGAGGGACCGCTTTCTTT. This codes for CSAHPPSVRGTAFF.

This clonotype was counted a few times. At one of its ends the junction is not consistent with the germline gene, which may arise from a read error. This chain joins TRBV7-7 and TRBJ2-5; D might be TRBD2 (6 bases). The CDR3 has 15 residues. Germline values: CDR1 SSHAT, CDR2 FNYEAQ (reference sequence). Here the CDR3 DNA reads TGTGCTAGCAGCTTAGCGGTCGGGAGCGGGGAGACCCAGTACTTC. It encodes CASSLAVGSGETQYF. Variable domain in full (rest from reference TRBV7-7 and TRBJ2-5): GAGVSQSPRYKVTKRGQDVTLRCDPISSHATLYWYQQALGQGPEFLTYFNYEAQPDKSGLPSDRFSAERPEGSISTLTIQRTEQRDSAMYRCASSLAVGSGETQYFGPGTRLLVL.

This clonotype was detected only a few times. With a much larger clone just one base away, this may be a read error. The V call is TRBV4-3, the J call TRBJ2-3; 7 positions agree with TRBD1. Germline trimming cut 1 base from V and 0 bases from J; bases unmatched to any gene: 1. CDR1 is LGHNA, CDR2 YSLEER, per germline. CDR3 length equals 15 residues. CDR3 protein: CASSQGTGSTDTQYF. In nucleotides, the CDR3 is TGCGCCAGCAGCCAAGGGACAGGAAGCACAGATACGCAGTATTTT.